This TCR beta chain was captured by sequencing in a study of human T cells and chemical hapten exposure (dated by TCRdb to the early 2020s). Study-wide context: For sensitization, 2% DPC in acetone was applied to a roughly 2 cm by roughly 2 cm area of upper inner arm skin. Blood samples were taken from patients before sensitization (week 0) and at 2, 6 and about 24 weeks after DPC sensitization. This study followed changes in the peripheral blood TCR repertoire in vivo during primary and secondary sensitization of alopecia patients to the hapten diphenylcyclopropenone (DPC). Nearly 30 alopecia patients gave blood for TCR sequencing at one to four time points (pre-sensitization, 2, 6 and 24 weeks). The libraries were sequenced as a pool, and the TCR yield per sample differed mostly because of small variations in library volumes within the pool. Throughout the study period of about 22 weeks, patients also received therapeutic DPC doses to the scalp every week. The mostly female patient cohort included alopecia areata with under or over 50% scalp involvement, alopecia totalis and alopecia universalis. Patch tests used Finn chambers with 0.01% DPC on the upper back, scored after 6 days by International Contact Dermatitis Research Group standards.

Library preparation was by RACE. This sample was sequenced with a NextSeq 500. Library preparation attached unique molecular identifiers to individual cDNA molecules for quantitative, reproducible TCR counting. From each blood RNA sample, both TCR alpha and TCR beta chains were sequenced. Per the original workflow: A median of roughly 98,000 TCRs per sample was observed, with a range of about 23,224 to 750,000. V, J and CDR3 annotation of the TCR reads was performed with the Decombinator software suite. Every sample was subsampled to the same number of TCRs (28,000) for the PS versus PT1 abundance plots. TCRs were defined as expanded if absent before sensitization and observed at least eight times at the 2-week time point. TCRdb itself trimmed the public reads at Q25 with fastp, ran MiXCR and retained productive beta chains. Identical CDR3 protein sequences are pooled into one entry, listed with their most common genes and DNA. TCRdb assigned the V and J calls; the authors' analysis was not used. This sample holds tens of thousands of distinct CDR3 sequences; roughly 13% were observed only once. Under 6% of the sample is in the top ten clones.

The time point label, as the study defines it: patch test 3, about 24 weeks after DPC sensitization. In light of the paper, this sample's treatment or condition label describes: therapeutic diphenylcyclopropenone sensitization with weekly scalp DPC. At each patch-test visit, blood was drawn before the patch test was applied. To be eligible, patients had to be aged 18 to 70, diagnosed with alopecia and judged suitable for DPC therapy, while pregnant patients were excluded. Unfractionated whole blood was collected in Tempus Blood RNA tubes, and total RNA was extracted from that blood. Measured from the cysteine to the phenylalanine, the CDR3 is 11 residues long. The kept DNA is CDR3 alone, 33 bases in frame from the first base. Trimming removed 7 bases from V and 5 bases from J, leaving 11 bases between the germline ends. CDR1 and CDR2 were assigned from the germline V gene as SQVTM and ANQGSEA. Results the study describes overall, beyond this receptor: Expanded TCRs formed significantly more large CDR3 similarity clusters than pre-sensitization or healthy control sets, consistent with antigen-driven responses. Because all patients had alopecia, a presumed autoimmune disease, the immune response of the patients might differ from that of healthy individuals. The number of PT1 expanded TCRs positively correlated with patch test score, significant at thresholds 8, 16 and 32 but not 4. After repeated subsampling, changes were observed in the strength of the expansion versus patch-test correlation and in the threshold at which the correlation became significant. DPC sensitization did not change the number of TCRs with a frequency above 1 in 1000, and there was no evidence of changes in global repertoire structure.

This clonotype was counted ten times or more. The antigen this receptor binds is unknown. Base qualities are not provided; no much larger clone lies one nucleotide away. The source is a woman aged 50 to 65 with alopecia areata. Some clones in this sample may be carry-over from other donors' samples. The V and J genes are TRBV29-1 and TRBJ1-1; 5 matching bases give a weak D call of TRBD1. The input for sequencing was whole blood, taken in connection with sensitization to the hapten diphenylcyclopropenone (DPC). The DNA sequence follows: TGCAGCGGGAACCGGGGGACTGAAGCTTTCTTT. It is translated as CSGNRGTEAFF.